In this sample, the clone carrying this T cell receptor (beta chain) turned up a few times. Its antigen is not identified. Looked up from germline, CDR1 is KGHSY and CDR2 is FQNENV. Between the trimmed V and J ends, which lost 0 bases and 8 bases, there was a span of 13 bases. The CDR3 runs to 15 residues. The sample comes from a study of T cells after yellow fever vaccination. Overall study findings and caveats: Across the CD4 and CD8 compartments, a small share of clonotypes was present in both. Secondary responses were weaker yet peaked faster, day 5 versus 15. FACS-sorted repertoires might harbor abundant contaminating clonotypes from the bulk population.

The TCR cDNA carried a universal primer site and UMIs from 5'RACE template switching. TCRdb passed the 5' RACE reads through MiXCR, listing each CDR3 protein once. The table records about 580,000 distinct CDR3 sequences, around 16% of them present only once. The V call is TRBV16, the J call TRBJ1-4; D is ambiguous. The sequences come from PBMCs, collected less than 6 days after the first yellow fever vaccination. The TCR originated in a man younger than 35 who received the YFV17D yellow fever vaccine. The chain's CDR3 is CASSQSPREREKLFF. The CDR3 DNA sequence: TGTGCCAGCAGCCAATCACCGCGCGAGAGGGAAAAACTGTTTTTT. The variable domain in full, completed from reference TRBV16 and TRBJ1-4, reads GEEVAQTPKHLVRGEGQKAKLYCAPIKGHSYVFWYQQVLKNEFKFLISFQNENVFDETGMPKERFSAKCLPNSPCSLEIQATKLEDSAVYFCASSQSPREREKLFFGSGTQLSVL.